This TCR beta chain was captured by sequencing in a study of blood T cell repertoires in COVID-19. Looking at the study overall: PBMCs, B-cell-depleted T cells, or T cells provided the cDNA or gDNA that made up the material.

The table came from immunoSEQ multiplex PCR; TCRdb's copy has only in-frame clones and leaves some out. The profile shows about 65,000 clones, approximately 75% of them singletons. The CDR3 spans 15 residues. The V and J ends lost 5 bases and 6 bases, in that order; junction bases with no gene match: 9. CDR1 and CDR2 from the germline V gene are MGHRA and YSYEKL. The sample holds one count of this clone. What was sequenced was peripheral blood. The genes are TRBV4-1 and TRBJ1-4; 7 bases match TRBD1. The receptor was isolated from a man aged 80 or over with acute or convalescent COVID-19. The CDR3 here is CASSKPGQKYEKLFF. The CDR3 nucleotides read TGCGCCAGCAGCAAACCGGGACAGAAGTATGAAAAACTGTTTTTT.